One sample yielded the 4 T cell receptor beta chains listed below, sequenced in a study of blood T cell repertoires in COVID-19. Using immunoSEQ multiplex PCR, the repertoire was profiled, and TCRdb retains in-frame clones only, with some absent. The repertoire holds roughly 200,000 clones, approximately 85% seen once, with 6.2% in the top ten. Sequenced material: PBMCs or T cells enriched from blood (not recorded which). The receptors stem from a man in his forties who had recovered from COVID-19.

The chain joins TRBV27 to TRBJ2-5; TRBD1 matches at 8 bases. The germline gives CDR1 MNHEY, CDR2 SMNVEV (reference sequence). This CDR3 has 13 amino acids. V shed 4 bases, J shed 9 bases, and the junction held 7 bases outside the gene matches. CDR3 nucleotides: TGTGCCAGCAGTTCGCGGACAGGGATTTCCCAGTACTTC. It encodes CASSSRTGISQYF.

Points on this clone: This CDR3 is also generated by other DNA sequences in the sample. The genes are TRBV30 and TRBJ2-3; maybe TRBD1 (6 bases). CDR1 and CDR2 from the germline V gene are GTSNPN and SVGIG (reference sequence). The CDR3 has 12 amino acids. V was shortened by 0 bases and J by 5 bases, with 6 bases between the two germline ends. The CDR3 DNA follows: TGTGCCTGGAGTGTAGGGGGAGATACGCAGTATTTT. Residues: CAWSVGGDTQYF.

The chain employs TRBV10-3 and TRBJ2-2; weak D call: TRBD1 (6 bases). V lost 11 bases and J 2 bases, leaving 15 bases between the germline ends. The CDR3 contains 14 residues. Germline-derived CDR1 and CDR2 are ENHRY and SYGVKD. CDR3 coding DNA: TGTGCCTCCCACCGGGACACTAACACCGGGGAGCTGTTTTTT. Translation: CASHRDTNTGELFF.

V gene TRBV30 combines with J gene TRBJ2-5; 11 bases fit TRBD1. CDR3 length equals 15 residues. V lost 0 bases, J lost 4 bases, and 4 bases stayed unmatched. CDR1 is GTSNPN, CDR2 SVGIG, per germline (reference sequence). CDR3 DNA: TGTGCCTGGAGTGTAGGACAGGGGGCTTTAGAGACCCAGTACTTC. This translates into CAWSVGQGALETQYF.